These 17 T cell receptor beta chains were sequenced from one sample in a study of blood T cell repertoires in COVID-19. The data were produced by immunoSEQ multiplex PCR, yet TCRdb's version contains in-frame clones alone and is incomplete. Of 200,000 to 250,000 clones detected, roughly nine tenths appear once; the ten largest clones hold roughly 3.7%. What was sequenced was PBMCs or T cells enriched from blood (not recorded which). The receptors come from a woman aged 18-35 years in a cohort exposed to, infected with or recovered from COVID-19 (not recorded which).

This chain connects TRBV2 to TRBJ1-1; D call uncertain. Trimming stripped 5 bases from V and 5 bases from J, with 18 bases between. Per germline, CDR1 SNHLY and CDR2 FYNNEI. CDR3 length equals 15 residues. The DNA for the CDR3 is TGTGCCAGCAGTCACCGGGAACCCGAGGCGACTGAAGCTTTCTTT. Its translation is CASSHREPEATEAFF. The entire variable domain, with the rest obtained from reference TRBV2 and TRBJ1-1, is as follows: EPEVTQTPSHQVTQMGQEVILRCVPISNHLYFYWYRQILGQKVEFLVSFYNNEISEKSEIFDDQFSVERPDGSNFTLKIRSTKLEDSAMYFCASSHREPEATEAFFGQGTRLTVV.

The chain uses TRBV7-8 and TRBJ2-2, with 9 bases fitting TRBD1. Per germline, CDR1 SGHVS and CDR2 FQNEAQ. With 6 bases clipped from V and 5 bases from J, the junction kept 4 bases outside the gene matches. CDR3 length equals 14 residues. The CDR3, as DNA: TGTGCCAGCAGTTCAGGACAGGGGACCGGGGAGCTGTTTTTT. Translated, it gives CASSSGQGTGELFF.

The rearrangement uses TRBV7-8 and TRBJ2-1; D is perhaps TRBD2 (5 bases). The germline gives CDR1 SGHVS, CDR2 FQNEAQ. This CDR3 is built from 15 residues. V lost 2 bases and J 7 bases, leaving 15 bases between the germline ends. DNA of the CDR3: TGTGCCAGCAGCTTATTGACTGCCTCGGGGAATGAGCAGTTCTTC. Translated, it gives CASSLLTASGNEQFF. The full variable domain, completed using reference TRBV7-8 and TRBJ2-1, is GAGVSQSPRYKVAKRGQDVALRCDPISGHVSLFWYQQALGQGPEFLTYFQNEAQLDKSGLPSDRFFAERPEGSVSTLKIQRTQQEDSAVYLCASSLLTASGNEQFFGPGTRLTVL.

The chain's CDR3 is CASSLGSEGGIYEQYF. DNA of the CDR3: TGTGCCAGCAGCTTAGGATCTGAGGGAGGGATCTACGAGCAGTACTTC. The V call is TRBV7-6, the J call TRBJ2-7, with 7 bases fitting TRBD2. Germline assignment: CDR1 SGHVS and CDR2 FNYEAQ. Unmatched junction bases numbered 9, after V lost 1 base and J lost 3 bases. The CDR3 loop spans 16 amino acids.

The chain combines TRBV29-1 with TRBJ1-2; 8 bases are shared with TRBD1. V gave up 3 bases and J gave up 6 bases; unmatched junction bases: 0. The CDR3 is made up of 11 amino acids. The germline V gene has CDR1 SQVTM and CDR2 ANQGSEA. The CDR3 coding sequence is TGCAGCGTTGAGACAGGGGATGGCTACACCTTC. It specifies CSVETGDGYTF. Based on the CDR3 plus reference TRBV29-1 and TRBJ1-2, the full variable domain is SAVISQKPSRDICQRGTSLTIQCQVDSQVTMMFWYRQQPGQSLTLIATANQGSEATYESGFVIDKFPISRPNLTFSTLTVSNMSPEDSSIYLCSVETGDGYTFGSGTRLTVV.

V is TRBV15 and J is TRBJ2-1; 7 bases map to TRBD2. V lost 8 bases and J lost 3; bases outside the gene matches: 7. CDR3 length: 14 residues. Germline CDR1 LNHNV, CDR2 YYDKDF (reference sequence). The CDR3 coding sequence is TGTGCCACCGGGGATCAGCGGGGCTACAATGAGCAGTTCTTC. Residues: CATGDQRGYNEQFF.

CDR3 loop: CASSRREGQGQQPQHF. DNA for the CDR3: TGTGCCAGCAGTCGCCGTGAGGGACAGGGGCAACAGCCCCAGCATTTT. The rearrangement uses TRBV28 and TRBJ1-5, with 10 bases identical to TRBD1. CDR3 length: 16 amino acids. V shed 5 bases, J shed 7 bases, and the junction held 11 bases outside the gene matches. Germline CDR1 reads MDHEN; CDR2 reads SYDVKM.

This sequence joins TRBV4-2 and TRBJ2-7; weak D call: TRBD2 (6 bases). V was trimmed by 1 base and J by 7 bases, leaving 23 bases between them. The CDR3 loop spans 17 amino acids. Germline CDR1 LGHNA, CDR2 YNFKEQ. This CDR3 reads CASSQGARDFISREQYF. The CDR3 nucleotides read TGTGCCAGCAGCCAAGGGGCGCGGGACTTCATATCTCGGGAGCAGTACTTC.

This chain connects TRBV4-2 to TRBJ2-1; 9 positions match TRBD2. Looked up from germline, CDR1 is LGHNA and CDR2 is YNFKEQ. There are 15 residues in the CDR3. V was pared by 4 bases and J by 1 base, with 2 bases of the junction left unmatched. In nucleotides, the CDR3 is TGTGCCAGCAGCCCTAGCGGGGAATCCTACAATGAGCAGTTCTTC. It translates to CASSPSGESYNEQFF.

The CDR3 loop is CASSAGNYGYTF. DNA for the CDR3: TGTGCCAGCAGTGCAGGGAACTATGGCTACACCTTC. The chain combines TRBV6-4 with TRBJ1-2; TRBD1 might be the D (5 bases). The CDR3 is made up of 12 amino acids. V was trimmed by 4 bases and J by 2 bases, leaving 5 bases between them. The germline gives CDR1 MRHNA, CDR2 SNTAGT.

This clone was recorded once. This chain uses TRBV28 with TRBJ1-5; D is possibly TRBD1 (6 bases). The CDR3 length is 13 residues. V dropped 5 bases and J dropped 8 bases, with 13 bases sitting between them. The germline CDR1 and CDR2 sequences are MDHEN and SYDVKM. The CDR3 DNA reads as TGTGCCAGCAGTACAGGGCGTAAGGAGCCCCAGCATTTT. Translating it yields CASSTGRKEPQHF.

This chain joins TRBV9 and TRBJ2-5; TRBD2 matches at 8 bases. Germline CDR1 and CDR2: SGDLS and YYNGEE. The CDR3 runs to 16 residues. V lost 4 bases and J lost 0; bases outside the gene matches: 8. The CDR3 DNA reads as TGTGCCAGCAGCCCGGGCGTCGGGGGGGACCAAGAGACCCAGTACTTC. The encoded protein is CASSPGVGGDQETQYF.

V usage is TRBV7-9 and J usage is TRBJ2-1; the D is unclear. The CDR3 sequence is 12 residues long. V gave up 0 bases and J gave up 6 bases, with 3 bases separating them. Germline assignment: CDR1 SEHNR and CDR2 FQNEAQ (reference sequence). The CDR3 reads CASSLASNEQFF. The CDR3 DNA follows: TGTGCCAGCAGCTTAGCTAGCAATGAGCAGTTCTTC.

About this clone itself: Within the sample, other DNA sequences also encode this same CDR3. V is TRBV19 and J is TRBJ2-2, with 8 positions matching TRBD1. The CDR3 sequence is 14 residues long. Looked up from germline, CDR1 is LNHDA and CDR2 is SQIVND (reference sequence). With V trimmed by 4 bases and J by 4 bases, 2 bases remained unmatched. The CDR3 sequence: CASSRQGTTGELFF. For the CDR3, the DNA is TGTGCCAGTAGTAGACAGGGGACCACCGGGGAGCTGTTTTTT.

Here the CDR3 DNA reads TGTGCCTGGAGTGTTTTCCGGCTAGCGAGGGGCGGGGAGCTGTTTTTT. This sequence encodes CAWSVFRLARGGELFF. The V and J genes are TRBV30 and TRBJ2-2; weak D call: TRBD2 (6 bases). The V gene's germline CDR1 is GTSNPN and CDR2 SVGIG (reference sequence). Trimming pared 0 bases from V and 7 bases from J, leaving 18 bases between. The CDR3 runs 16 residues.

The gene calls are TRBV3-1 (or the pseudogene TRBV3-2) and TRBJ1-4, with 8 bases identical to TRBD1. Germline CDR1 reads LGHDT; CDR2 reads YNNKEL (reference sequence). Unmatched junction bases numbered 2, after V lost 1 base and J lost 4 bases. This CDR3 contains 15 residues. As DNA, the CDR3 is TGTGCCAGCAGCCAAGCAGACAGGGGTAATGAAAAACTGTTTTTT. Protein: CASSQADRGNEKLFF.

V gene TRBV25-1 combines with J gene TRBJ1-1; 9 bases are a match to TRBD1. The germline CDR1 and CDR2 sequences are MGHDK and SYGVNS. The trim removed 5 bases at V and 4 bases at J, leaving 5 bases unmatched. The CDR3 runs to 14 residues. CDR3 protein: CASSQPGQGTEAFF. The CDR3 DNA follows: TGTGCCAGCAGTCAACCGGGACAGGGCACTGAAGCTTTCTTT.